This TCR beta chain was profiled in a study of T cell repertoires in ileal Crohn's disease. Study-wide context: Roughly 0.55 micrograms of biopsy DNA per sample underwent TCRB immunosequencing.

Per germline, CDR1 WSHSY and CDR2 SAAADI. The CDR3 runs 15 residues. Trimming left V 5 bases short and J 0 bases short, with 11 bases between. The time point denotes: inflamed ileum from the surgical specimen. This table comes from immunoSEQ multiplex PCR, and its TCRdb copy is limited to in-frame clones, with some not included. The sample has approximately 6,600 clones, around 86% seen once; the top ten hold about a tenth. The chain uses TRBV10-2 and TRBJ2-4; either TRBD1 or TRBD2 may fit D (5 bases each). The sample taken for sequencing was ileal tissue. The sequence was obtained from an adult with Crohn's disease. CDR3 loop: CASSTGTLAKNIQYF. The CDR3 nucleotides read TGCGCCAGCAGTACCGGGACCTTAGCCAAAAACATTCAGTACTTC.